This entry describes one TCR beta chain. The clone's antigen remains unknown. No much larger clone exists at a distance of one base, and base qualities are not known. The same CDR3 can be traced to other DNA sequences in this sample. This sample was included in a study of shared clonotypes between healthy human individuals (dated by TCRdb to the early 2020s). Regarding the study in general: A couple of women and a few men aged 18 to 49 years were included in the cohort. Leukapheresis yielded between about 0.9 and 10 billion PBMCs per donor. For each donor, CD4 naive and CD4 memory were each run on three plates, CD8 naive on two plates, and CD8 memory on one plate. To increase sequencing depth and limit assay-specific biases, different laboratories used diverse techniques to prepare libraries and sequence TCR repertoires. The study deeply sequenced blood TCR repertoires of about 5 healthy adults to estimate repertoire size and the extent of clonotype sharing between individuals. Study-wide findings and limitations: Naive subsets generally had larger estimated clonotype richness than memory subsets. Compared with non-shared clonotypes, clonotypes shared by all four sorted-subset donors had higher generation probabilities. Based on pairwise subsampling, the degree of clonotype sharing among donors was expected to be affected by sequencing depth. When a few donors were compared, the shared fraction of clonotypes was around 4.6% for naive CD4, about 4% for naive CD8, about 2.5% for memory CD4, and 0.3% to 0.5% for memory CD8. Even with the large sequencing depth, rarefaction of the sorted-subset datasets indicated that sequencing was incomplete. Sampling was restricted to blood, and TCR repertoires in tissues likely differ from the TCR repertoires found in blood. Because the study included a small number of donors, the genetic and exposure-history diversity represented was limited.

CD8 naive samples were CD45RO-negative cells positively selected for CCR7, giving a CD45RA+CCR7+ population that excluded TemRA cells. The donors were healthy, HIV-negative adults who had no recently reported acute infections or vaccinations. Only Caucasian adults living in Nashville, Tennessee, USA were represented among the donors. After blood collection by leukapheresis, PBMCs were isolated using Ficoll-Histopaque density gradient centrifugation and then cryopreserved in the vapor phase of liquid nitrogen. Purity and quantity of every magnetically sorted T cell population were checked by analytical flow cytometry. Genomic DNA was isolated from each sorted fraction and quantified by UV absorbance on a Nanodrop 2000c. Using the deep immunoSEQ assay, multiplex PCR amplified TCR CDR3 regions from genomic DNA. Extracted genomic DNA from each cell subset was spread evenly across all wells of several immunoSEQ 96-well plates, with each plate serving as a replicate. For sorted subsets, each replicate PCR was loaded with about 0.2 ug genomic DNA, equivalent to about 30,000 T cell genomes. Purified libraries were measured with a Qubit 3.0 fluorometer, size-checked on a Bioanalyzer 2100, and measured again with the KAPA Library Quantification kit. A separate single-read 150-cycle Illumina NextSeq 550 flow cell was used to sequence each immunoSEQ 96-well plate. In the original analysis: Because the immunoSEQ output held only junctional sequences and lacked quality scores, the filtering could not match the filtering applied to full-length reads. To assign V/J genes and CDR3, sequences were annotated using PyIR, a Python wrapper for IgBLAST v1.9, with IMGT germline references. Reads were removed for weak V/J assignments (E-value above 1e-6), missing CDR3, stop codons, out-of-frame junctions, or ambiguous translated residues. V3J clonotypes were defined as sequences sharing the same inferred V gene, J gene, and CDR3 amino acid sequence. Percentage overlap between repertoires was computed as shared unique clonotypes divided by the size of the smaller repertoire. RTK rarefaction, the Chao1 estimator, and Recon v2.1 estimates of unobserved clonotypes were used to assess repertoire richness. OLGA was used to compute generation probabilities for all TCRbeta clonotypes that the gDNA method yielded from a handful of donors. In its TCRdb copy, this immuneACCESS table keeps in-frame sequences only and misses some clones. Where compared with another copy, unresolved V genes explain less than half of these, and the others have no known cause. V, J and clone size reflect that table, while D and trimming were determined from the DNA. A total of roughly 1,800,000 clones appear in this sample, roughly 95% of them only once. 1.2% of the sample is held by the ten biggest clonotypes.

The CDR3 covers 15 residues, taking in both the cysteine and the phenylalanine. Only the CDR3 part of the read is kept: 45 bases, read in frame from the first base. Per the germline V gene, SGDLS is the CDR1 and YYNGEE is the CDR2. Trimming costs V 0 bases and J 4 bases, and their ends lie 14 bases apart. The chain was built from TRBV9 and TRBJ2-7; the D segment may tentatively be TRBD1 or TRBD2, each giving 6 matched bases. The sample consisted of naive CD8+ T cells sorted from blood. What this sample's cell subset or site label stands for: CD45RA+CCR7+. This receptor was obtained from a man aged 18-30 years in good health. The nucleotides read TGTGCCAGCAGCGTAGGGGGGCAGGGGACTTACGAGCAGTACTTC. It translates as CASSVGGQGTYEQYF. The reference TRBV9 and TRBJ2-7 proteins fill in what lies around the CDR3, so the full variable domain reads DSGVTQTPKHLITATGQRVTLRCSPRSGDLSVYWYQQSLDQGLQFLIQYYNGEERAKGNILERFSAQQFPDLHSELNLSSLELGDSALYFCASSVGGQGTYEQYFGPGTRLTVT.